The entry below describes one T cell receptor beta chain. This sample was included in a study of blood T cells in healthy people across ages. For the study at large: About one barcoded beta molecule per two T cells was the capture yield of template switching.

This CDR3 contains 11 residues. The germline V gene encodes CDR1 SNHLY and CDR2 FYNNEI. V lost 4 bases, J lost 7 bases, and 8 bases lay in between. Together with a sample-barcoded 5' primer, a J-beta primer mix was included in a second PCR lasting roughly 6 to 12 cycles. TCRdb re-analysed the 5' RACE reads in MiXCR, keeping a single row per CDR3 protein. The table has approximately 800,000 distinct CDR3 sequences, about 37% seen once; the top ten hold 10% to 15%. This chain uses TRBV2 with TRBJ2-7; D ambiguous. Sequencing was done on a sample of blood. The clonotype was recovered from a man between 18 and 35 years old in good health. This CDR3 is CASSALQEQYF. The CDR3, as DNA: TGTGCCAGCAGTGCCCTACAGGAGCAGTACTTC.